This entry concerns a single T cell receptor (beta chain). What it recognizes is unknown. The data were obtained in a study of shared clonotypes between healthy human individuals. Points from the study as a whole: Rarefaction revealed incomplete sorted-subset sequencing despite large depth.

Every donor, a Caucasian adult, lived in Nashville, Tennessee. Assay execution proceeded at the deep level. Genomic DNA per cell subset filled all wells of several immunoSEQ plates. Clones were read by immunoSEQ multiplex PCR, and TCRdb kept only the in-frame ones, dropping some. The sample carries over a million clones, about 84% recorded once. Sequenced: memory CD4+ T cells from PBMCs. Documented subset: CD45RA-negative fraction. This TCR was sampled from a young man in good health. Some clones in this sample may be carry-over from other donors' samples.

The CDR3 nucleotides are TGTGCCAGCAGCTTAGAGGCCGGCTCTGGAAACACCATATATTTT. It is translated as CASSLEAGSGNTIYF. The rearrangement links TRBV5-4 to TRBJ1-3; D unclear. Germline CDR1 reads SGHNT; CDR2 reads YYREEE (reference sequence). The CDR3 spans 15 residues. V shed 2 bases and J shed 0 bases, with 9 bases lying between them.